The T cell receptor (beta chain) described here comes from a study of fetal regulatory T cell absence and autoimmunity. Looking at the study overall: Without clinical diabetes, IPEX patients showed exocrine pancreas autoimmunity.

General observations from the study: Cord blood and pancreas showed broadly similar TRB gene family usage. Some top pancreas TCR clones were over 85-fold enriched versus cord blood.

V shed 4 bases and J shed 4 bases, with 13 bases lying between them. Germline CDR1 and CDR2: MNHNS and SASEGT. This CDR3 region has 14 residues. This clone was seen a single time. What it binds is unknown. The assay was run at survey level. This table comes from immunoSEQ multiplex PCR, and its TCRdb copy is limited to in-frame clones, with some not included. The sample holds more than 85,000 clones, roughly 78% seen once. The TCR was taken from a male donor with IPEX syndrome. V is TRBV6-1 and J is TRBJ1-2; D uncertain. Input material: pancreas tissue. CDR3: CASSGGDALYGYTF. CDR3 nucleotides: TGTGCCAGCAGTGGGGGAGACGCCCTCTATGGCTACACCTTC.